This T cell receptor beta chain derives from a study of blood T cell repertoires in COVID-19. Study-wide context: From T cells, B-cell-depleted T cells, or PBMCs came the material, which was cDNA or gDNA.

Clones were read by immunoSEQ multiplex PCR, and TCRdb kept only the in-frame ones, dropping some. In the table there are around 99,000 clones, about nine tenths of which are singletons. V was pared by 6 bases and J by 6 bases, with 12 bases of the junction left unmatched. The CDR3 runs 15 residues. The germline V gene has CDR1 MDHEN and CDR2 SYDVKM. This clone was seen more than once but under ten times. The clonotype was recovered from a middle-aged man with active or convalescent COVID-19. The sequencing input was peripheral blood. This chain uses TRBV28 with TRBJ2-7; 9 positions agree with TRBD1. DNA for the CDR3: TGTGCCAGCAGACCCAATGGACAGGGGATCGGCGAGCAGTACTTC. It codes for CASRPNGQGIGEQYF.